This TCR beta chain is from a study of blood T cell repertoires in COVID-19. Assay: immunoSEQ multiplex PCR; the TCRdb copy retains only in-frame clones and omits some. This sample has 300,000 to 400,000 clones, with roughly 90% found just once. There are 14 residues in the CDR3. CDR1 LNHDA and CDR2 SQIVND come from the germline V gene (reference sequence). The receptor was isolated from a man in his 60s who had recovered from COVID-19. The chain joins TRBV19 to TRBJ1-5; perhaps TRBD1 as D (5 bases). The sequencing input was PBMCs or T cells enriched from blood (not recorded which). The CDR3 DNA reads as TGTGGTACGGGGGGTGGGCTGGGCAATCAGCCCCAGCATTTT. Encoded protein: CGTGGGLGNQPQHF.